Each of the 29 T cell receptor beta chains below was sequenced from the same sample in a study of blood T cell repertoires in COVID-19. Repertoires were generated with immunoSEQ multiplex PCR, while TCRdb's copy carries only in-frame clones and drops some. Found here are 150,000 or so clones, about 81% of them singletons; the top ten hold about 8%. Sequenced material: peripheral blood. The source is a woman between 65 and 79 years old with acute or convalescent COVID-19.

This clone showed up just once. V gene TRBV7-2 combines with J gene TRBJ1-1; D not resolved. The CDR3 contains 15 residues. Deletions cut 1 base from V and 3 bases from J, with 12 bases between. Germline V gene lookup returns CDR1 SGHTA and CDR2 FQGNSA. As DNA, the CDR3 is TGTGCCAGCAGCTTAGGCGGAGGGAGGGACACTGAAGCTTTCTTT. Translated: CASSLGGGRDTEAFF.

V and J are TRBV7-2 and TRBJ1-2; 9 nucleotides line up with TRBD1. V lost 4 bases, J lost 3 bases, and 3 bases stayed unmatched. The CDR3 has 14 amino acids. Per the germline V gene, CDR1 is SGHTA and CDR2 is FQGNSA. Here the CDR3 reads CASSSDRGDYGYTF. As DNA, the CDR3 is TGTGCCAGCAGCTCGGACAGGGGCGACTATGGCTACACCTTC.

Written as DNA, the CDR3 is TGTGCCAGCAGCTTTGAGGCCCCGACTGCCCCCAATGAGCAGTTCTTC. Translating gives CASSFEAPTAPNEQFF. The rearrangement joins TRBV7-3 to TRBJ2-1; D is ambiguous. Deletions cut 3 bases from V and 6 bases from J, with 18 bases between. CDR3 length: 16 amino acids. Germline V gene lookup returns CDR1 SGHTA and CDR2 FQGTGA. Looking up the rest from reference TRBV7-3 and TRBJ2-1 gives the full variable domain: GAGVSQTPSNKVTEKGKYVELRCDPISGHTALYWYRQSLGQGPEFLIYFQGTGAADDSGLPNDRFFAVRPEGSVSTLKIQRTERGDSAVYLCASSFEAPTAPNEQFFGPGTRLTVL.

This clone was seen more than once but under ten times. The V call is TRBV29-1, the J call TRBJ1-1, with D possibly being TRBD1 (5 bases). The germline gives CDR1 SQVTM, CDR2 ANQGSEA. The CDR3 totals 12 residues. Trimming removed 7 bases at V and 7 bases at J, with 16 bases between. CDR3 loop: CSGDRGRGEAFF. Here the CDR3 DNA reads TGCAGCGGAGATAGGGGAAGGGGTGAAGCTTTCTTT.

The CDR3 DNA is TGCGCCAGCAGCCAGAGTAGGAACACTGAAGCTTTCTTT. Translation gives CASSQSRNTEAFF. The chain combines TRBV4-3 with TRBJ1-1; D gene ambiguous. The V gene's germline CDR1 is LGHNA and CDR2 YSLEER. This CDR3 contains 13 residues. The germline V and J ends were trimmed by 3 bases and 1 base, with 6 bases remaining between them.

The genes are TRBV5-4 and TRBJ2-5, with 7 bases fitting TRBD1. Germline loops: CDR1 SGHNT, CDR2 YYREEE (reference sequence). V lost 0 bases to trimming and J lost 5 bases; unmatched junction nucleotides: 13. The CDR3 covers 17 residues. CDR3 sequence reads: CASSLGTRGTVRETQYF. The CDR3 DNA is TGTGCCAGCAGCTTGGGGACAAGGGGGACAGTCCGGGAGACCCAGTACTTC.

The chain has TRBV3-1 (or the pseudogene TRBV3-2) and TRBJ1-6, with TRBD1 identical over 8 bases. Germline V lookup: CDR1 LGHDT, CDR2 YNNKEL (reference sequence). With 4 bases clipped from V and 14 bases from J, the junction kept 10 bases outside the gene matches. The CDR3 consists of 14 residues. The CDR3 reads CASSPPGQVLALHF. The CDR3 nucleotides are TGTGCCAGCAGCCCTCCGGGACAGGTCTTGGCCCTCCACTTT.

CDR3 DNA sequence: TGCGCCAGCAGCTTGGTGACAGGGGATGAAAAACTGTTTTTT. Encoded protein: CASSLVTGDEKLFF. The chain has TRBV5-1 and TRBJ1-4, with 8 bases lining up with TRBD1. The CDR3 runs 14 residues. Looked up from germline, CDR1 is SGHRS and CDR2 is YFSETQ. Losses at the gene ends were 0 bases for V and 6 bases for J; bases not matched to a gene: 1.

This chain connects TRBV4-3 to TRBJ2-7, with 7 bases identical to TRBD2. Unmatched junction bases numbered 6, after V lost 1 base and J lost 0 bases. This CDR3 is built from 16 residues. Germline V gene data show CDR1 as LGHNA and CDR2 as YSLEER. The CDR3 nucleotides are TGCGCCAGCAGCCAAGTCCGGACTAGACCCTCCTACGAGCAGTACTTC. Its protein product is CASSQVRTRPSYEQYF.

The chain combines TRBV19 with TRBJ2-1; TRBD2 aligns across 8 bases. J was trimmed by 9 bases and V by 3 bases; bases with no gene match: 7. This CDR3 spans 14 amino acids. Germline V gene data show CDR1 as LNHDA and CDR2 as SQIVND (reference sequence). The CDR3 bases are TGTGCCAGTAGTATCCCAGCGGGGGTGGGTGAGCAGTTCTTC. Its protein is CASSIPAGVGEQFF.

The chain has TRBV7-8 and TRBJ2-5, with D possibly matching TRBD1 (7 bases). Trimming stripped 6 bases from V and 2 bases from J, with 19 bases between. Germline loops: CDR1 SGHVS, CDR2 FQNEAQ. The CDR3 covers 16 residues. CDR3 protein: CASSYNRGGKQETQYF. The CDR3 bases are TGTGCCAGCAGTTACAACAGGGGCGGGAAGCAAGAGACCCAGTACTTC. Full variable domain (missing parts from reference TRBV7-8 and TRBJ2-5): GAGVSQSPRYKVAKRGQDVALRCDPISGHVSLFWYQQALGQGPEFLTYFQNEAQLDKSGLPSDRFFAERPEGSVSTLKIQRTQQEDSAVYLCASSYNRGGKQETQYFGPGTRLLVL.

J is TRBJ2-1 and V is TRBV7-3; 7 bases match TRBD2. Trimming cost V 8 bases and J 4 bases; bases outside gene matches: 5. The CDR3 has 13 residues. Germline V gene lookup returns CDR1 SGHTA and CDR2 FQGTGA. The CDR3 loop is CASSRGGYNEQFF. The CDR3 nucleotides read TGTGCCAGCTCTCGCGGGGGTTACAATGAGCAGTTCTTC.

The rearrangement joins TRBV7-6 to TRBJ1-2; 7 nucleotides match TRBD1. In germline, CDR1 is SGHVS, CDR2 FNYEAQ. Trimming took 3 bases from V and 10 from J; bases not matched to a gene: 5. The CDR3 has 12 amino acids. CDR3 sequence: CASSFADRDYTF. CDR3 bases: TGTGCCAGCAGCTTCGCCGACAGGGACTACACCTTC. The full variable domain, its missing parts supplied by reference TRBV7-6 and TRBJ1-2, is GAGVSQSPRYKVTKRGQDVALRCDPISGHVSLYWYRQALGQGPEFLTYFNYEAQQDKSGLPNDRFSAERPEGSISTLTIQRTEQRDSAMYRCASSFADRDYTFGSGTRLTVV.

V gene TRBV5-1 combines with J gene TRBJ1-2; 9 bases align to TRBD1. The CDR3 contains 15 residues. CDR1 and CDR2 (germline): SGHRS, YFSETQ. V was pared by 4 bases and J by 6 bases, with 10 bases of the junction left unmatched. CDR3 in amino acids: CASSKSDRGANGYTF. The DNA for the CDR3 is TGCGCCAGCAGCAAGTCGGACAGGGGAGCGAATGGCTACACCTTC.

The chain links TRBV6-5 to TRBJ1-1; a weak D match, TRBD1 (5 bases). Germline V CDR1 and CDR2: MNHEY, SVGAGI. The germline V and J ends were trimmed by 5 bases and 3 bases, with 7 bases remaining between them. CDR3 length: 12 residues. Here the CDR3 reads CASSQGYTEAFF. CDR3 DNA sequence: TGTGCCAGCAGTCAGGGCTACACTGAAGCTTTCTTT.

This clone showed up just once. The J gene is TRBJ2-1, the V gene TRBV6-4; 7 bases are shared with TRBD1. Unmatched junction bases numbered 10, after V lost 6 bases and J lost 5 bases. The V gene's germline CDR1 is MRHNA and CDR2 SNTAGT. The CDR3 is 15 amino acids. CDR3 loop: CASSIQGFGDNEQFF. The CDR3 DNA reads TGTGCCAGCAGCATACAGGGGTTTGGGGACAATGAGCAGTTCTTC.

V is TRBV7-6 and J is TRBJ1-4, with 7 bases fitting TRBD1. With V trimmed by 3 bases and J by 1 base, 11 bases remained unmatched. The CDR3 contains 18 residues. Germline CDR1 and CDR2: SGHVS and FNYEAQ. In DNA, the CDR3 is TGTGCCAGCAGCTTTTTACCCCCGGGACAGCTAACTAATGAAAAACTGTTTTTT. Translating it yields CASSFLPPGQLTNEKLFF.

The chain combines TRBV6-4 with TRBJ1-5, with D perhaps matching TRBD1 (6 bases). V was pared by 7 bases and J by 1 base, with 11 bases between. CDR3 length: 14 residues. Germline V gene lookup returns CDR1 MRHNA and CDR2 SNTAGT. The CDR3 reads CASTYRESNQPQHF. CDR3 bases: TGTGCCAGCACCTACAGGGAAAGCAATCAGCCCCAGCATTTT.

Only one count was recorded for this clone. This sequence joins TRBV5-4 and TRBJ2-7, with 9 bases aligning to TRBD1. Germline assignment: CDR1 SGHNT and CDR2 YYREEE (reference sequence). V shed 2 bases and J 3 bases; nucleotides not matched to a gene: 6. The length of the CDR3 is 15 residues. The CDR3 sequence: CASSFSGTGYYEQYF. In DNA, the CDR3 is TGTGCCAGCAGCTTTTCCGGGACAGGGTACTACGAGCAGTACTTC.

This chain connects TRBV6-1 to TRBJ1-2, with a possible D match to TRBD1 (5 bases). The germline V gene encodes CDR1 MNHNS and CDR2 SASEGT. This CDR3 has 15 residues. Trimming removed 2 bases from V and 4 bases from J, with 14 bases in between. CDR3 DNA: TGTGCCAGCAGTGAAAGGTGGGGGGACGGCTATGGCTACACCTTC. This codes for CASSERWGDGYGYTF.

This sequence joins TRBV6-5 and TRBJ2-3, with D hard to call. Trimming left V 2 bases short and J 1 base short, with 13 bases between. CDR3 length: 16 residues. Germline-derived CDR1 and CDR2 are MNHEY and SVGAGI. The CDR3 loop is CASSYGSRMGTDTQYF. The CDR3 region has the DNA TGTGCCAGCAGTTACGGGTCCAGGATGGGCACAGATACGCAGTATTTT.

The J gene is TRBJ2-7, the V gene TRBV11-2; 7 nucleotides match TRBD2. There are 17 residues in the CDR3. CDR1 and CDR2 (germline): SGHAT, FQNNGV. The trim removed 5 bases at V and 5 bases at J, leaving 18 bases unmatched. The CDR3 DNA is TGTGCCAGCAGCCGAAGGGTCTCGGGCGGGAGTCGCGACGAGCAGTACTTC. Its protein is CASSRRVSGGSRDEQYF. Full variable domain (missing parts from reference TRBV11-2 and TRBJ2-7): EAGVAQSPRYKIIEKRQSVAFWCNPISGHATLYWYQQILGQGPKLLIQFQNNGVVDDSQLPKDRFSAERLKGVDSTLKIQPAKLEDSAVYLCASSRRVSGGSRDEQYFGPGTRLTVT.

The count of this clone is one. The CDR3 coding sequence is TGTGCCAGCAGCGTAGCGGCTAGCGGGGGGTATGAGACCCAGTACTTC. It encodes CASSVAASGGYETQYF. The genes are TRBV9 and TRBJ2-5; 11 nucleotides line up with TRBD2. This CDR3 comprises 16 residues. Germline-derived CDR1 and CDR2 are SGDLS and YYNGEE. J was trimmed by 5 bases and V by 0 bases; bases with no gene match: 6.

The chain couples TRBV29-1 to TRBJ1-1; unclear D gene. V lost 2 bases, J lost 5 bases, and 15 bases lay in between. The CDR3 length is 14 residues. Per the germline V gene, CDR1 is SQVTM and CDR2 is ANQGSEA. As DNA, the CDR3 is TGCAGCGTTGAACCCCGGAGCCCGAGAACTGAAGCTTTCTTT. Translated: CSVEPRSPRTEAFF.

The chain has TRBV11-1 and TRBJ2-6, with D possibly TRBD1 on 5 matching bases. Trimming cost V 4 bases and J 1 base, with 11 bases left between them. Germline assignment: CDR1 SGHAT and CDR2 FQDESV (reference sequence). This CDR3 is 16 amino acids long. The CDR3 region is CASSSSTESGANVLTF. CDR3 in DNA: TGTGCCAGCAGCTCTTCGACAGAGTCTGGGGCCAACGTCCTGACTTTC.

The rearrangement joins TRBV11-2 to TRBJ1-2, with 11 bases that match TRBD1. The J segment lost 2 bases and the V segment lost 4 bases, leaving 6 bases of the junction unmatched. This CDR3 region has 16 residues. The V gene's germline CDR1 is SGHAT and CDR2 FQNNGV. CDR3 nucleotide sequence: TGTGCCAGCAGCTCATGGACAGGGGGCGCGAACTATGGCTACACCTTC. The encoded protein is CASSSWTGGANYGYTF.

The chain's CDR3 is CASSGFTAGTGGEAYGYTF. Written as DNA, the CDR3 is TGTGCCAGCAGTGGATTTACCGCCGGGACAGGGGGCGAAGCCTATGGCTACACCTTC. The chain carries TRBV2 and TRBJ1-2; TRBD1 aligns across 12 bases. The CDR3 spans 19 residues. The germline gives CDR1 SNHLY, CDR2 FYNNEI. With 4 bases clipped from V and 4 bases from J, the junction kept 16 bases outside the gene matches.

The chain recombines TRBV18 with TRBJ2-5, with TRBD2 matching 8 bases. J gave up 5 bases and V 5 bases, and 7 bases lay outside the gene matches. Looked up from germline, CDR1 is KGHSH and CDR2 is LQKENI. The CDR3 totals 14 residues. The CDR3: CASSSGSGSETQYF. DNA for the CDR3: TGTGCCAGCTCATCCGGGAGCGGGAGTGAGACCCAGTACTTC.

The chain uses TRBV7-2 and TRBJ2-7, with D possibly TRBD1 on 5 matching bases. CDR1 is SGHTA and CDR2 is FQGNSA in the germline V gene. The CDR3 length is 13 residues. Trimming removed 5 bases from V and 2 bases from J, with 10 bases in between. The CDR3: CASSIDSPYEQYF. Written as DNA, the CDR3 is TGTGCCAGCAGCATCGACAGCCCCTACGAGCAGTACTTC.